This T cell receptor (beta chain) was observed in a study of blood T cell repertoires in COVID-19. Study-wide background: Acute-phase and convalescent COVID-19 samples originated in the United States, Italy and Spain. T cells, B-cell-depleted T cells, or PBMCs provided the cDNA or gDNA that served as material.

Germline CDR1 LNHDA, CDR2 SQIVND (reference sequence). V was pared by 5 bases and J by 1 base, with 15 bases between. CDR3 length: 16 residues. As originally analysed: For nucleated cells, counts were estimated from reference gene primer amplification. Using immunoSEQ multiplex PCR, the repertoire was profiled, and TCRdb retains in-frame clones only, with some absent. V and J calls and clone size come straight from that table; D and trimming were deduced from the DNA. In the table there are under 200,000 clones, roughly 84% of which are singletons. This chain joins TRBV19 and TRBJ2-1; D is perhaps TRBD2 (6 bases). The receptor's source is a woman of 80 years or more with active or convalescent COVID-19. The sequencing sample was made of peripheral blood. CDR3 residues: CASSARGSGSYNEQFF. The CDR3 coding sequence is TGTGCCAGTAGTGCCCGGGGTAGCGGTTCCTACAATGAGCAGTTCTTC. Filled out from reference TRBV19 and TRBJ2-1, the complete variable domain reads DGGITQSPKYLFRKEGQNVTLSCEQNLNHDAMYWYRQDPGQGLRLIYYSQIVNDFQKGDIAEGYSVSREKKESFPLTVTSAQKNPTAFYLCASSARGSGSYNEQFFGPGTRLTVL.